The next 29 T cell receptor beta chains were all read from a single sample in a study of T cell changes during pregnancy in multiple sclerosis. The assay was immunoSEQ multiplex PCR, and TCRdb's table has in-frame clones only and misses some. Here the sample spans around 100,000 clones, 90% being singletons. Sequenced here: peripheral blood, sampled in the second trimester of pregnancy. The receptors shown here come from a female donor in good health, enrolled as a control in a pregnancy study.

The chain combines TRBV27 with TRBJ2-2; D possibly corresponds to TRBD1 (6 bases). V was shortened by 1 base and J by 4 bases, with 22 bases between the two germline ends. The CDR3 is 19 amino acids. Looked up from germline, CDR1 is MNHEY and CDR2 is SMNVEV (reference sequence). DNA of the CDR3: TGTGCCAGCAGTTTATACAGGGCCCGGGAAAAACTTCTCACCGGGGAGCTGTTTTTT. Translation: CASSLYRAREKLLTGELFF.

This clone was seen once. V gene TRBV28 combines with J gene TRBJ1-2; possible D gene TRBD1, 5 bases. The CDR3 is made up of 14 amino acids. Germline V gives CDR1 MDHEN, CDR2 SYDVKM. With 5 bases removed from V and 0 bases from J, the gap between germline ends came to 10 bases. CDR3 protein: CASSGGGPNYGYTF. CDR3 DNA sequence: TGTGCCAGCAGTGGGGGGGGACCTAACTATGGCTACACCTTC.

This clone has just a few counts. The rearrangement joins TRBV7-6 to TRBJ1-6, with no clear D. CDR3 size: 14 residues. V was trimmed by 2 bases and J by 0 bases, leaving 2 bases between them. Germline V CDR1 and CDR2: SGHVS, FNYEAQ. The CDR3 region has the DNA TGTGCCAGCAGCTTACGCTCCTATAATTCACCCCTCCACTTT. Protein sequence: CASSLRSYNSPLHF. Full variable domain (remainder filled in from reference TRBV7-6 and TRBJ1-6): GAGVSQSPRYKVTKRGQDVALRCDPISGHVSLYWYRQALGQGPEFLTYFNYEAQQDKSGLPNDRFSAERPEGSISTLTIQRTEQRDSAMYRCASSLRSYNSPLHFGNGTRLTVT.

V gene TRBV5-1 combines with J gene TRBJ1-1, with 8 bases that match TRBD1. This CDR3 is built from 17 residues. The germline V gene encodes CDR1 SGHRS and CDR2 YFSETQ. The junction had 15 bases not matched to a gene; V was cut back by 5 bases and J by 3 bases. The CDR3 nucleotides are TGCGCCAGCAGGGCTGGACAGGGATGGGGATGGGACACTGAAGCTTTCTTT. This encodes CASRAGQGWGWDTEAFF.

The V gene is TRBV29-1, the J gene TRBJ1-3; 7 bases are shared with TRBD1. The CDR3 runs 13 residues. The junction had 5 bases not matched to a gene; V was cut back by 6 bases and J by 3 bases. Germline CDR1 reads SQVTM; CDR2 reads ANQGSEA. This chain's CDR3 is CSVSGTVGNTIYF. CDR3 bases: TGCAGCGTCTCCGGGACAGTTGGAAACACCATATATTTT. Based on the CDR3 plus reference TRBV29-1 and TRBJ1-3, the full variable domain is SAVISQKPSRDICQRGTSLTIQCQVDSQVTMMFWYRQQPGQSLTLIATANQGSEATYESGFVIDKFPISRPNLTFSTLTVSNMSPEDSSIYLCSVSGTVGNTIYFGEGSWLTVV.

This chain joins TRBV5-1 and TRBJ1-2, with D possibly matching TRBD1 (5 bases). Germline-derived CDR1 and CDR2 are SGHRS and YFSETQ. The germline V and J ends were trimmed by 3 bases and 6 bases, with 18 bases remaining between them. The CDR3 loop spans 15 amino acids. CDR3 in DNA: TGCGCCAGCAGCTCCTCCCACGGGGGATCTGATGGCTACACCTTC. This gives the protein CASSSSHGGSDGYTF.

The chain couples TRBV6-5 to TRBJ2-7; D call uncertain. The germline CDR1 and CDR2 sequences are MNHEY and SVGAGI. Trimming took off 0 bases at V and 3 bases at J, with 6 bases between the two ends. The CDR3 spans 13 residues. CDR3 in amino acids: CASSYSRGYEQYF. The CDR3 nucleotides are TGTGCCAGCAGTTACTCCCGCGGCTACGAGCAGTACTTC.

The table lists this clone with a count of one. The chain recombines TRBV5-6 with TRBJ1-3; TRBD1 aligns across 7 bases. The CDR3 runs to 15 residues. Looked up from germline, CDR1 is SGHDT and CDR2 is YYEEEE. V lost 0 bases and J lost 2; bases outside the gene matches: 2. CDR3 nucleotides: TGTGCCAGCAGCTTGGAACAGGGGACTGGAAACACCATATATTTT. Translating gives CASSLEQGTGNTIYF. The full variable domain, rest sourced from reference TRBV5-6 and TRBJ1-3, is DAGVTQSPTHLIKTRGQQVTLRCSPKSGHDTVSWYQQALGQGPQFIFQYYEEEERQRGNFPDRFSGHQFPNYSSELNVNALLLGDSALYLCASSLEQGTGNTIYFGEGSWLTVV.

This CDR3 reads CASSPGTVDEQYF. For the CDR3, the DNA is TGTGCCAGCAGTCCCGGGACAGTGGACGAGCAGTACTTC. This chain links TRBV27 with TRBJ2-7, with 7 bases fitting TRBD1. J was trimmed by 5 bases and V by 5 bases; bases with no gene match: 6. This CDR3 is 13 amino acids long. Germline values: CDR1 MNHEY, CDR2 SMNVEV (reference sequence).

The rearrangement joins TRBV5-6 to TRBJ1-5; 7 positions agree with TRBD1. This CDR3 region has 17 residues. Trimming took 4 bases from V and 4 from J; bases not matched to a gene: 14. Germline CDR1 SGHDT, CDR2 YYEEEE. CDR3 protein: CASSLGEGPGGNQPQHF. The CDR3 nucleotides read TGTGCCAGCAGCCTGGGTGAGGGGCCAGGGGGGAATCAGCCCCAGCATTTT.

The chain couples TRBV7-2 to TRBJ2-7, with a tentative D call TRBD1 (7 bases). The V end lost 5 bases, the J end lost 2 bases, and 13 bases lay between the germline ends. From germline, CDR1 is SGHTA and CDR2 FQGNSA. This CDR3 has 14 amino acids. Written as DNA, the CDR3 is TGTGCCAGCAGCCTTTCAGGGGGGCCCTACGAGCAGTACTTC. Amino acid sequence: CASSLSGGPYEQYF.

The genes are TRBV29-1 and TRBJ2-1; 12 bases line up with TRBD1. The CDR3 has 13 amino acids. The V and J ends lost 7 bases and 9 bases, in that order; junction bases with no gene match: 7. Germline CDR1 is SQVTM and CDR2 is ANQGSEA. The chain's CDR3 is CSAPGQGAREQFF. CDR3 bases: TGCAGCGCGCCGGGACAGGGGGCACGTGAGCAGTTCTTC.

V is TRBV5-6 and J is TRBJ2-3; D call uncertain. The CDR3 loop spans 14 amino acids. The ends were cut back, 4 bases at V and 0 bases at J, with 9 bases in the middle. The germline V gene has CDR1 SGHDT and CDR2 YYEEEE. The CDR3 reads CASSPGPSTDTQYF. The CDR3 DNA follows: TGTGCCAGCAGCCCAGGCCCCAGCACAGATACGCAGTATTTT.

This chain links TRBV6-5 with TRBJ1-4, with D possibly being TRBD1 (5 bases). V lost 2 bases to trimming and J lost 9 bases, with 19 bases between them. The V gene's germline CDR1 is MNHEY and CDR2 SVGAGI. CDR3 length: 16 amino acids. CDR3 residues: CASSYDSVGGFQKLFF. Written as DNA, the CDR3 is TGTGCCAGCAGTTACGATAGCGTGGGGGGTTTTCAAAAACTGTTTTTT.

V and J are TRBV6-1 and TRBJ1-6; D is ambiguous. CDR1 and CDR2 from the germline V gene are MNHNS and SASEGT. The CDR3 contains 15 residues. Between the trimmed V and J ends, which lost 6 bases and 10 bases, there was a span of 19 bases. The CDR3: CASSLGEVFGSPLHF. The CDR3, as DNA: TGTGCCAGCAGCCTCGGGGAGGTTTTTGGGTCACCCCTCCACTTT.

The chain carries TRBV30 and TRBJ2-6, with 9 bases that match TRBD1. Germline V gene lookup returns CDR1 GTSNPN and CDR2 SVGIG (reference sequence). V shed 1 base, J shed 2 bases, and the junction held 6 bases outside the gene matches. The CDR3 covers 17 residues. The CDR3 nucleotides are TGTGCCTGGAGTGGGACAGGGGTTTCTGCTGGGGCCAACGTCCTGACTTTC. This translates into CAWSGTGVSAGANVLTF.

In DNA form, the CDR3 reads TGTGCCTGGAGTAGGAGGCAGAACTACGAGCAGTACTTC. It yields the protein CAWSRRQNYEQYF. The chain combines TRBV30 with TRBJ2-7; tentatively, D is TRBD2 (5 bases). Per the germline V gene, CDR1 is GTSNPN and CDR2 is SVGIG (reference sequence). Trimming cost V 2 bases and J 3 bases, with 11 bases left between them. The CDR3 extends over 13 amino acids.

The chain is built from TRBV2 and TRBJ1-4; possibly TRBD1 for D (6 bases). V gave up 3 bases and J gave up 7 bases, with 12 bases separating them. The CDR3 consists of 14 residues. The V gene's germline CDR1 is SNHLY and CDR2 FYNNEI. Written as DNA, the CDR3 is TGTGCCAGCAGTGACCGGACAGTCGGTGAAAAACTGTTTTTT. Its translation is CASSDRTVGEKLFF. Drawing the rest from reference TRBV2 and TRBJ1-4, the complete variable domain is EPEVTQTPSHQVTQMGQEVILRCVPISNHLYFYWYRQILGQKVEFLVSFYNNEISEKSEIFDDQFSVERPDGSNFTLKIRSTKLEDSAMYFCASSDRTVGEKLFFGSGTQLSVL.

The chain has TRBV5-1 and TRBJ2-6; D possibly corresponds to TRBD1 (6 bases). From germline, CDR1 is SGHRS and CDR2 YFSETQ. V dropped 3 bases and J dropped 0 bases, with 10 bases sitting between them. CDR3 length: 16 amino acids. CDR3 DNA: TGCGCCAGCAGCTCATTACAGGGCTCTGGGGCCAACGTCCTGACTTTC. Translation: CASSSLQGSGANVLTF.

The chain combines TRBV6-6 with TRBJ1-6; D unresolved. The CDR3 consists of 14 residues. V gave up 2 bases and J gave up 8 bases, with 10 bases separating them. The germline CDR1 and CDR2 sequences are MNHNY and SVGAGI (reference sequence). The CDR3 DNA reads as TGTGCCAGCAGTTACCGGGATAGGTATTCACCCCTCCACTTT. Translating gives CASSYRDRYSPLHF.

Only one count was recorded for this clone. The CDR3 loop is CASSYGVLGEQYF. The CDR3 region has the DNA TGTGCCAGCAGTTACGGGGTCCTGGGCGAGCAGTACTTC. V gene TRBV27 combines with J gene TRBJ2-7, with TRBD2 as a possible D gene (5 bases). Looked up from germline, CDR1 is MNHEY and CDR2 is SMNVEV (reference sequence). The CDR3 extends over 13 amino acids. Between the trimmed V and J ends, which lost 4 bases and 6 bases, there was a span of 13 bases.

This chain links TRBV6-5 with TRBJ2-1, with D perhaps TRBD1 (6 bases). This CDR3 region has 15 residues. Germline V gene lookup returns CDR1 MNHEY and CDR2 SVGAGI. Trimming shortened V by 5 bases and J by 0 bases, and 11 bases separated the two germline ends. The DNA of the CDR3 is TGTGCCAGCAGTCTGGACAGAAGCTCCTACAATGAGCAGTTCTTC. Encoded protein: CASSLDRSSYNEQFF.

The chain recombines TRBV4-1 with TRBJ1-5; 9 positions match TRBD1. The junction had 8 bases not matched to a gene; V was cut back by 4 bases and J by 4 bases. This CDR3 comprises 16 residues. Germline CDR1 is MGHRA and CDR2 is YSYEKL. The DNA for the CDR3 is TGCGCCAGCAGCCCGGGGGGACAGGGAGGAAATCAGCCCCAGCATTTT. Residues: CASSPGGQGGNQPQHF.

V usage is TRBV11-2 and J usage is TRBJ1-1; perhaps TRBD1 as D (5 bases). Trimming left V 1 base short and J 7 bases short, with 16 bases between. Germline CDR1 SGHAT, CDR2 FQNNGV. There are 15 residues in the CDR3. The CDR3 spells CASSLVPRAQSEAFF. DNA for the CDR3: TGTGCCAGCAGCTTAGTACCCAGGGCGCAAAGTGAAGCTTTCTTT. The full variable domain, rest sourced from reference TRBV11-2 and TRBJ1-1, is EAGVAQSPRYKIIEKRQSVAFWCNPISGHATLYWYQQILGQGPKLLIQFQNNGVVDDSQLPKDRFSAERLKGVDSTLKIQPAKLEDSAVYLCASSLVPRAQSEAFFGQGTRLTVV.

The V call is TRBV11-2, the J call TRBJ1-2; D is possibly TRBD1 (6 bases). V was clipped by 5 bases and J by 0 bases, with 13 bases between them. In germline, CDR1 is SGHAT, CDR2 FQNNGV. This CDR3 comprises 15 residues. The CDR3 is CASSLPDRANYGYTF. CDR3 bases: TGTGCCAGCAGCCTGCCGGACAGAGCTAACTATGGCTACACCTTC.

The V call is TRBV7-2, the J call TRBJ1-1, with a possible D match to TRBD1 (5 bases). V lost 5 bases to trimming and J lost 4 bases, with 14 bases between them. This CDR3 spans 14 amino acids. Looked up from germline, CDR1 is SGHTA and CDR2 is FQGNSA. The CDR3 sequence: CASSPKQGSTEAFF. The CDR3 DNA is TGTGCCAGCAGCCCTAAGCAGGGCTCCACTGAAGCTTTCTTT.

This clone appeared a single time. V usage is TRBV11-3 and J usage is TRBJ2-7; no definite D call. Germline V gene lookup returns CDR1 SGHNT and CDR2 YENEEA. This CDR3 comprises 13 residues. V lost 1 base and J lost 6, with 10 bases in between. The CDR3: CASSLGWRREQYF. DNA of the CDR3: TGTGCCAGCAGCTTAGGTTGGAGACGCGAGCAGTACTTC. The full variable domain, with the rest looked up from reference TRBV11-3 and TRBJ2-7, is EAGVVQSPRYKIIEKKQPVAFWCNPISGHNTLYWYLQNLGQGPELLIRYENEEAVDDSQLPKDRFSAERLKGVDSTLKIQPAELGDSAVYLCASSLGWRREQYFGPGTRLTVT.

The J gene is TRBJ2-5, the V gene TRBV7-9, with 7 bases lining up with TRBD1. Germline trimming cut 5 bases from V and 4 bases from J; bases unmatched to any gene: 1. Germline-derived CDR1 and CDR2 are SEHNR and FQNEAQ (reference sequence). The CDR3 has 12 residues. The CDR3 DNA is TGTGCCAGCAGCCGGGACAGAGAGACCCAGTACTTC. It yields the protein CASSRDRETQYF. Filled out from reference TRBV7-9 and TRBJ2-5, the complete variable domain reads DTGVSQNPRHKITKRGQNVTFRCDPISEHNRLYWYRQTLGQGPEFLTYFQNEAQLEKSRLLSDRFSAERPKGSFSTLEIQRTEQGDSAMYLCASSRDRETQYFGPGTRLLVL.

The chain is built from TRBV27 and TRBJ2-7, with 12 bases aligning to TRBD1. Germline loops: CDR1 MNHEY, CDR2 SMNVEV (reference sequence). The length of the CDR3 is 17 residues. After removal of 6 bases from V and 0 bases from J, the junction contained 9 bases not matched to a gene. The CDR3, as DNA: TGTGCCAGCAGCCTCATAGGGACAGGGGGCGCCTCCTACGAGCAGTACTTC. It is translated as CASSLIGTGGASYEQYF.